The clone carrying this TCR beta chain was recorded a few times. Its antigen is currently unknown. These data come from a study of CD8+ T cells in alopecia areata. Across the whole study: Patients received oral tofacitinib, 5 to 10 mg twice daily, for moderate-to-severe alopecia areata. Study results and limitations: TCRs were shared less clearly across patients than in mice, possibly for HLA-related reasons.

Germline assignment: CDR1 GTSNPN and CDR2 SVGIG (reference sequence). V lost 2 bases, J lost 3 bases, and 15 bases lay in between. The length of the CDR3 is 15 residues. Reverse transcribed after extraction, RNA yielded cDNA as the sequencing template. Profiling relied on immunoSEQ multiplex PCR, and the TCRdb table lists in-frame clones only, not all of them. The sample includes about 120,000 clones, more than 30% of them seen just once. J is TRBJ2-3 and V is TRBV30; possible D gene TRBD1, 6 bases. The sequenced sample consisted of CD4+ T cells sorted from blood. This TCR derives from a human donor with alopecia areata. DNA of the CDR3: TGTGCCTGGAGTTCTGGGACATTCCAGACAGATACGCAGTATTTT. It translates to CAWSSGTFQTDTQYF.